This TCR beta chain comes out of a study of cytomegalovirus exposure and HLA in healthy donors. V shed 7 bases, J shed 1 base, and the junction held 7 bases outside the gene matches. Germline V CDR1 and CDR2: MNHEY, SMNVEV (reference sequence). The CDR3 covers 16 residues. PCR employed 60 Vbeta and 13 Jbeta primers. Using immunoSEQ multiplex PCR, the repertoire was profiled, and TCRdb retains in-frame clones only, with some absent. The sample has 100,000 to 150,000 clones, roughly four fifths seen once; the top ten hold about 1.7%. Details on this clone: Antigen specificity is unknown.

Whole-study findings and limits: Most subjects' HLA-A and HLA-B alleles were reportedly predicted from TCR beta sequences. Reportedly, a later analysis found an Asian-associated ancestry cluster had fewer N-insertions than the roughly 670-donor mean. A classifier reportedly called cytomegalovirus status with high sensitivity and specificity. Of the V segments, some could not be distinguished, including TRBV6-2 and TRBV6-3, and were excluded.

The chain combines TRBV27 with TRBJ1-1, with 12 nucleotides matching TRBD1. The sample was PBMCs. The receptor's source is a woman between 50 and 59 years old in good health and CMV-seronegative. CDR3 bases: TGTGCCAGCATCCCGGGACAGGGGGCCCCGAACACTGAAGCTTTCTTT. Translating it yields CASIPGQGAPNTEAFF.